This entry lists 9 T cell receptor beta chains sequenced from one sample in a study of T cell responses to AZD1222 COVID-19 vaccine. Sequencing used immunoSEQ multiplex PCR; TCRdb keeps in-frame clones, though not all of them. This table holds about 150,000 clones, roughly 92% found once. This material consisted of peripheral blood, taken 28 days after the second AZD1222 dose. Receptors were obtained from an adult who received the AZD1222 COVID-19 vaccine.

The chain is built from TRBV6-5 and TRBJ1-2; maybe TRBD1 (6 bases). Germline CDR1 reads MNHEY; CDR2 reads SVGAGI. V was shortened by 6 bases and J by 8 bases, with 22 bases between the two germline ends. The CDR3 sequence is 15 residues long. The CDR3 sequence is CASRPTVMGRGGYTF. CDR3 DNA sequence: TGTGCCAGCAGGCCCACTGTTATGGGTAGGGGGGGCTACACCTTC.

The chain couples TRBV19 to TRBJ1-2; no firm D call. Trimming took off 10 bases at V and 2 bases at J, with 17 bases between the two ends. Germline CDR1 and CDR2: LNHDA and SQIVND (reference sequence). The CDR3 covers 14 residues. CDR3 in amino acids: CATEDSQRNYGYTF. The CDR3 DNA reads TGTGCCACCGAGGACTCCCAAAGGAACTATGGCTACACCTTC.

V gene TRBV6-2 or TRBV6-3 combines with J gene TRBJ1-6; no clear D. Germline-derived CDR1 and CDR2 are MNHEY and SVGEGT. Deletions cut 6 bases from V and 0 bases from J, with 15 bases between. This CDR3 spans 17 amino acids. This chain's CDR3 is CASSQRPRSSYNSPLHF. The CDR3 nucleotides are TGTGCCAGCAGCCAGAGGCCGAGGAGCTCCTATAATTCACCCCTCCACTTT.

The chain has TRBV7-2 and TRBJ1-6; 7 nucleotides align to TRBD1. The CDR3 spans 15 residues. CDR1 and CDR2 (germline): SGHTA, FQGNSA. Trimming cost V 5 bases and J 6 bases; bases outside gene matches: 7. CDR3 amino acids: CASSTGQDPNSPLHF. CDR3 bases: TGTGCCAGCAGCACCGGACAGGACCCTAATTCACCCCTCCACTTT.

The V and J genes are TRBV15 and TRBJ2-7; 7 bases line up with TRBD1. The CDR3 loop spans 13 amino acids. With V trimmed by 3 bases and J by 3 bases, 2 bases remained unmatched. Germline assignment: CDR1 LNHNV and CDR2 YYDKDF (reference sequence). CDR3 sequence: CATSRGDSYEQYF. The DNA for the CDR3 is TGTGCCACCAGCAGGGGGGACAGCTACGAGCAGTACTTC.

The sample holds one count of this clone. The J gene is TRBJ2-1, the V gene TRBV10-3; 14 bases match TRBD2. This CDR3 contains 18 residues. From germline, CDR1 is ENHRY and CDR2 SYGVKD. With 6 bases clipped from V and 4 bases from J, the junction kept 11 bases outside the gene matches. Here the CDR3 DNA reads TGTGCCATCAGAACCCCGACTAGCGGGGGGGCATTGTACAATGAGCAGTTCTTC. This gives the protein CAIRTPTSGGALYNEQFF.

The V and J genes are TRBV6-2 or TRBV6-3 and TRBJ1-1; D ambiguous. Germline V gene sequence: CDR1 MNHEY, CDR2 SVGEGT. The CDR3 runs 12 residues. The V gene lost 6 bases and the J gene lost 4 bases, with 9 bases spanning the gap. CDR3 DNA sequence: TGTGCCAGCAGCACGTGGGGCACTGAAGCTTTCTTT. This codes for CASSTWGTEAFF.

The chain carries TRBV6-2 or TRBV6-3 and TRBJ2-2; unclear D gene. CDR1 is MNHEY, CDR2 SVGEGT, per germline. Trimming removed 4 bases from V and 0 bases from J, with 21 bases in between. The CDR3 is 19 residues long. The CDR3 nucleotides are TGTGCCAGCAGTTTCCCCAGCCTCCGGCCCCAAGCGAACACCGGGGAGCTGTTTTTT. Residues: CASSFPSLRPQANTGELFF.

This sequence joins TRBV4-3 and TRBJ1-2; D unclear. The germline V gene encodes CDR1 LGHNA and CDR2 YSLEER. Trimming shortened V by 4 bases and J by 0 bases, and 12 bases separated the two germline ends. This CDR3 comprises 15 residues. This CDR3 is CASSPTWVSNYGYTF. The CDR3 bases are TGCGCCAGCAGCCCTACCTGGGTATCTAACTATGGCTACACCTTC.